This entry concerns a single T cell receptor (beta chain). The sample is drawn from a study of blood T cells in healthy people across ages. Trimming shortened V by 10 bases and J by 0 bases, and 18 bases separated the two germline ends. In germline, CDR1 is SGHVS, CDR2 FQNEAQ. This CDR3 has 15 residues. Peripheral blood was drawn, roughly 10 milliliters per donor. A second about 7 to 11 cycle PCR used barcoded and J-beta primers. Each cDNA molecule carried a tag from a template-switch adaptor that contained 12 random nucleotides. One entry per CDR3 protein results from TCRdb running MiXCR on the 5' RACE reads. The profile shows over 1,300,000 distinct CDR3 sequences, roughly 60% of them singletons.

The receptor was isolated from a man in his late teens or twenties in good health. The material sequenced was blood. The chain uses TRBV7-8 and TRBJ1-2, with TRBD1 as a possible D gene (6 bases). Here the CDR3 reads CATMNPGAANYGYTF. CDR3 DNA: TGTGCCACCATGAACCCAGGGGCAGCTAACTATGGCTACACCTTC.